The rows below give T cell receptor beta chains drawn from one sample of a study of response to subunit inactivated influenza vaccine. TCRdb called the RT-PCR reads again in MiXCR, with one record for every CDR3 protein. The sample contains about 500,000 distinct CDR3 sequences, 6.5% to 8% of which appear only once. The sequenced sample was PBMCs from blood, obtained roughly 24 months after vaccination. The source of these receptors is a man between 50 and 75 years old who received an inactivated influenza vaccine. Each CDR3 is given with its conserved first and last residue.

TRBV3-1 CASSQQWTSGRANEQFF
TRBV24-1 CATSGLVVGTGELFF
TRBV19 CASQRGKTEAFF
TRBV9 CASSVGPVESHDGYTF
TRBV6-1 CASSEGPGLNYGYTF
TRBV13 CASSLRESKTQYF
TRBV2 CASSDWNEQFF
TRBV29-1 CSVESGTGGWDTQYF
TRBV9 CASSVGGGAQAFF
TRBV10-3 CAISETSGGANEQFF
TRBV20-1 CSAITAGTSGISGYNEQFF
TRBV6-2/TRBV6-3 CASRRTGTRQERAFF
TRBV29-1 CSVEELKTGITDTQYF
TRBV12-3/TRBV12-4 CASSLGGGRAGELFF
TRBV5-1 CASSLGLTWSKDIQYF
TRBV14 CASSHPSGSSYNEQFF
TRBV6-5 CASSLQGALWETQYF